The present TCR beta chain was sequenced within a study of CD8+CD57+ T cells in acquired aplastic anemia. Study summary: DNA recovered from sorted CD4+ and CD8+ cells had a mean of about 3.5 ug.

This clonotype has only one observation. The antigen is not known. According to the study, genomic DNA was the template for TCR beta VDJ and CDR3 profiling. TCRdb re-called the reads through MiXCR, storing one row per CDR3 protein. The sample carries 250,000 to 300,000 distinct CDR3 sequences, around 60% recorded once. There are 14 residues in the CDR3. Germline V gives CDR1 KGHDR, CDR2 SFDVKD. With 4 bases removed from V and 13 bases from J, the gap between germline ends came to 19 bases. Whole-study findings and limits: Patients did not significantly differ from controls in CD8+ Simpson's diversity. Found in both controls and patients were around 29 CD8+ CDR3 sequences.

Sequencing was carried out using sorted CD4+, CD8+, or CD8+CD57+ T cells (not recorded which) from PBMCs. The chain is built from TRBV24-1 and TRBJ2-1; D unclear. The receptor comes from a human donor with severe aplastic anemia or a healthy control (not recorded which). DNA for the CDR3: TGTGCCACCAGTGACTATGACCCCGACGAGGTCCAGTTCTTC. Its translation is CATSDYDPDEVQFF.